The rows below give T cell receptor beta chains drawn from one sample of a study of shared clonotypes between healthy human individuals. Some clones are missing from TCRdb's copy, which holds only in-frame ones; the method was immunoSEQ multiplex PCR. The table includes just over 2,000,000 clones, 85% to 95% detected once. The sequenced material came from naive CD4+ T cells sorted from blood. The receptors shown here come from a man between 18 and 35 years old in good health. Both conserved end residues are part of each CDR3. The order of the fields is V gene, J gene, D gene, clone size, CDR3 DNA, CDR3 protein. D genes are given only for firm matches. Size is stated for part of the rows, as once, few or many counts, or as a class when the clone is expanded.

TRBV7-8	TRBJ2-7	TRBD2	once	TGTGCCAGCAGCTCGTCGGTGACTAGCACGGACGAGCAGTACTTC	CASSSSVTSTDEQYF
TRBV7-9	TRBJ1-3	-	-	TGTGCCAGCAGCTTAGGGGACTTAAACACCATATATTTT	CASSLGDLNTIYF
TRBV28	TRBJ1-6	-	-	TGTGCCAGCAGTGGGGGATGGGCTTCGTATTCACCCCTCCACTTT	CASSGGWASYSPLHF
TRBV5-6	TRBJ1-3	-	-	TGTGCCAGCAGCGCCGTAGAGCTTACTGGAAACACCATATATTTT	CASSAVELTGNTIYF
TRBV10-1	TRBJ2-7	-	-	TGCGCCAGCAGTGAGGGCAGTCCCTACGAGCAGTACTTC	CASSEGSPYEQYF
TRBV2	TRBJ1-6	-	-	TGTGCCAGCAGCCGAGGGCAGGGGTACTCACCCCTCCACTTT	CASSRGQGYSPLHF
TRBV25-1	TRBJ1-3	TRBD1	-	TGTGCCAGCAGCCCTTCGGAACAGGGGTTCGGAAACACCATATATTTT	CASSPSEQGFGNTIYF
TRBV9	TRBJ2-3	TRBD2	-	TGTGCCAGCAGCGTAGAGGAGTTAGCGGGAGTGGATACGCAGTATTTT	CASSVEELAGVDTQYF
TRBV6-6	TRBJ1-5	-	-	TGTGCCAGCAGCCCAGGGAGAAATCAGCCCCAGCATTTT	CASSPGRNQPQHF
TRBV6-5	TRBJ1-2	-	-	TGTGCCAGCACCCCCGGGGGAGGGTATGGCTACACCTTC	CASTPGGGYGYTF
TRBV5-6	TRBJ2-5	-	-	TGTGCCAGCAGCCCGGATTGGACGAGACCCCAAGAGACCCAGTACTTC	CASSPDWTRPQETQYF
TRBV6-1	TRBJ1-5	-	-	TGTGCCAGCAGTGAAGACAGGGATCAGCCCCAGCATTTT	CASSEDRDQPQHF
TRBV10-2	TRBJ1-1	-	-	TGCGCCAGCACCCCTCAGAGGAACACTGAAGCTTTCTTT	CASTPQRNTEAFF
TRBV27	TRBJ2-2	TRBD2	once	TGTGCCAGCAGTCGACTAGCGGGAGTCACCGGGGAGCTGTTTTTT	CASSRLAGVTGELFF
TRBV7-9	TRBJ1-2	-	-	TGTGCCAGCAGCAAAACACAGGGAGGGGATGGCTACACCTTC	CASSKTQGGDGYTF
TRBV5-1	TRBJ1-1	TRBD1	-	TGCGCCAGCAGTAGGACAGGGGGTGGCACTGAAGCTTTCTTT	CASSRTGGGTEAFF
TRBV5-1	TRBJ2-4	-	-	TGCGCCAGCAGCTTTGGTAGCGCCAAAAACATTCAGTACTTC	CASSFGSAKNIQYF
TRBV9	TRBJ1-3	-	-	TGTGCCAGCAGCGTAGCTCCCCAGGCTGGAAACACCATATATTTT	CASSVAPQAGNTIYF
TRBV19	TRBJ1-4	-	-	TGTGCCAGTAGTATAGAGCCCCTTCGAGAAAAACTGTTTTTT	CASSIEPLREKLFF
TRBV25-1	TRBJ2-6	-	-	TGTGCCAGCAGTGGGGTAAGATCCGGGGCCAACGTCCTGACTTTC	CASSGVRSGANVLTF
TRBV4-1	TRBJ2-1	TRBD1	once	TGCGCCAGCAGCCATGTCCCGGGACAGGGGGCGCCGCGAGACTACAATGAGCAGTTCTTC	CASSHVPGQGAPRDYNEQFF
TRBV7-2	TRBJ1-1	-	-	TGTGCCAGCAGCTTCGTAGGGGGGTCGGACACTGAAGCTTTCTTT	CASSFVGGSDTEAFF
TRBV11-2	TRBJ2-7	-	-	TGTGCCAGCAGCTTAGAAAGGGCCCACGAGCAGTACTTC	CASSLERAHEQYF
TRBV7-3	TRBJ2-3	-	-	TGTGCCAGCAGGACGGAGTCCCCAGATACGCAGTATTTT	CASRTESPDTQYF
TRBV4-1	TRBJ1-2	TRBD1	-	TGCGCCAGCAGCCTCCCGGGACAGTTTCTTGGCTACACCTTC	CASSLPGQFLGYTF
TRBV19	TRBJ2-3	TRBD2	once	TGTGCCAGCCACCCCTCTAGCGGAAACACAGATACGCAGTATTTT	CASHPSSGNTDTQYF
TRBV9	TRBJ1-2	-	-	TGTGCCAGCAGCGTAGGGGGAGGGAACTATGGCTACACCTTC	CASSVGGGNYGYTF
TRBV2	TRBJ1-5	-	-	TGTGCCAGCAGTGGGGGGCTGGGGGAGGGCAATCAGCCCCAGCATTTT	CASSGGLGEGNQPQHF
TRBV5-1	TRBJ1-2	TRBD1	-	TGCGCCAGCAGCCCCGGGACAGGGGGCTATGGCTACACCTTC	CASSPGTGGYGYTF
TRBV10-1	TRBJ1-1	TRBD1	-	TGCGCCAGCAGTGCAAACCGGGACAGCGGAGCTTTCTTT	CASSANRDSGAFF
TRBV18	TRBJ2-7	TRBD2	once	TGTGCCAGCTCACAGCCGGGAAGCGGGGACTCCTACGAGCAGTACTTC	CASSQPGSGDSYEQYF
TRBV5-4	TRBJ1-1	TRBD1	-	TGTGCCAGCAGCAAACCCCGGGACAGTGAAGCTTTCTTT	CASSKPRDSEAFF
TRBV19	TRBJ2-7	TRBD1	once	TGTGCCAGTAGCCCCATTGGGACAGGAAACGAGCAGTACTTC	CASSPIGTGNEQYF
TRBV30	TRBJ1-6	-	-	TGTGCCTGCGTACGCAGGGCTCTCTCCTATAATTCACCCCTCCACTTT	CACVRRALSYNSPLHF
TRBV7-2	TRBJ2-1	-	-	TGTGCCAGCAGCTCGGGACTCTACAATGAGCAGTTCTTC	CASSSGLYNEQFF
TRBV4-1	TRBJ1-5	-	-	TGCGCCAGCAGCCAGCCCATGGGTCAGCCCCAGCATTTT	CASSQPMGQPQHF
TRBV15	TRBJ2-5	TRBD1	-	TGTGCCACCAGCGGATGGACAGGGGGTCGGGGCCTTGGGCAAGAGACCCAGTACTTC	CATSGWTGGRGLGQETQYF
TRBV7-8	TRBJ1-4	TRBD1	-	TGTGCCAGCAGCCCAACCAACAGGGGTAATGAAAAACTGTTTTTT	CASSPTNRGNEKLFF
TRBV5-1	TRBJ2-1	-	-	TGCGCCAGCAGCTCCAAAAACAATGAGCAGTTCTTC	CASSSKNNEQFF
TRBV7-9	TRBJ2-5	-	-	TGTGCCAGCAGCTTCGACCGGACAGTCCCCGGGGAGACCCAGTACTTC	CASSFDRTVPGETQYF
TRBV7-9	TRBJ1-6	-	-	TGTGCCAGCAGCTTAGGGGGAGGATATTCACCCCTCCACTTT	CASSLGGGYSPLHF
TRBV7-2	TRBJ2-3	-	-	TGTGCCAGCAGCTTTGGTCCCGAGGCGAGAAGCACAGATACGCAGTATTTT	CASSFGPEARSTDTQYF
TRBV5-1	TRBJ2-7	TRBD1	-	TGCGCCAGCAGCAAGGGACAGGGGCCTTCCTACGAGCAGTACTTC	CASSKGQGPSYEQYF
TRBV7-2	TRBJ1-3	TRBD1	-	TGTGCCAGCAGCTTAACGACAGGGGAAGGAAACACCATATATTTT	CASSLTTGEGNTIYF
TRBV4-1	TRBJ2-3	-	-	TGCGCCAGCAGCCAAGAGGACTGGTCCAGCAACGCAGATACGCAGTATTTT	CASSQEDWSSNADTQYF